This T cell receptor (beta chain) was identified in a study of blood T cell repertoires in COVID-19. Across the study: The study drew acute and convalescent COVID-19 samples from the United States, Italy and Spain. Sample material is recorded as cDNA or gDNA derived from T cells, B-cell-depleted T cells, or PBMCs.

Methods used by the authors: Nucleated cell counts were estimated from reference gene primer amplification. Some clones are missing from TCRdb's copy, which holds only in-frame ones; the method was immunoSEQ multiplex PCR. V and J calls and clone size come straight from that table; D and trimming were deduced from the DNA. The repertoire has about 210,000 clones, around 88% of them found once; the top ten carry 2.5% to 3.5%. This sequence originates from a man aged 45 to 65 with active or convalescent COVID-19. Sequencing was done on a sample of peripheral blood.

CDR3 sequence: CASSIWTGREQYF. In nucleotides, the CDR3 is TGTGCCAGTAGTATATGGACAGGGCGGGAGCAGTACTTC. The chain couples TRBV19 to TRBJ2-7; the match to TRBD1 covers 8 bases. CDR1 is LNHDA, CDR2 SQIVND, per germline (reference sequence). The V gene end was trimmed by 2 bases and the J gene end by 7 bases; junction bases not matched to a gene: 4. This CDR3 has 13 residues.